The next 32 T cell receptor beta chains were all read from a single sample in a study of type 1 regulatory T cells. Their antigens are not known. In TCRdb, the reads were re-called with MiXCR into one record per CDR3 protein. Of over 55,000 distinct CDR3 sequences detected, around 57% appear once; the ten largest clones hold 7.6%. The material sequenced was cultured T cells, either the whole culture or a sorted T cell fraction (not recorded which). Subset given: Tr1-enriched cell product generated in vitro against host alloantigens. These TCRs come from a human donor in good health.

This sequence joins TRBV20-1 and TRBJ2-1; 10 positions agree with TRBD2. CDR1 DFQATT and CDR2 SNEGSKA come from the germline V gene (reference sequence). The CDR3 extends over 15 amino acids. V trimming: 3 bases; J trimming: 11 bases; junction bases outside the gene matches: 13. The CDR3 sequence: CSASEREGLGIKQFF. CDR3 in DNA: TGCAGTGCTAGTGAGCGGGAGGGCCTAGGGATCAAGCAGTTCTTC.

The V call is TRBV7-8, the J call TRBJ2-5, with a tentative D call TRBD2 (5 bases). Germline loops: CDR1 SGHVS, CDR2 FQNEAQ. V lost 1 base to trimming and J lost 2 bases, with 17 bases between them. This CDR3 has 17 amino acids. For the CDR3, the DNA is TGTGCCAGCAGCTTAGTTATTTCGAGGGCGGTTCAAGAGACCCAGTACTTC. Protein: CASSLVISRAVQETQYF.

The chain employs TRBV29-1 and TRBJ1-6, with D possibly TRBD1 on 6 matching bases. The CDR3 has 13 residues. Germline CDR1 and CDR2: SQVTM and ANQGSEA. Trimming left V 7 bases short and J 10 bases short, with 17 bases between. CDR3 in amino acids: CSASQGRESPLHF. As DNA, the CDR3 is TGCAGCGCTTCACAGGGCCGGGAATCACCCCTCCACTTT.

This clonotype was seen a handful of times. J is TRBJ1-5 and V is TRBV7-2; D remains ambiguous. The CDR3 is 16 amino acids. From germline, CDR1 is SGHTA and CDR2 FQGNSA. Trimming stripped 5 bases from V and 6 bases from J, with 20 bases between. CDR3 sequence reads: CASSLAGVGIGQPQHF. CDR3 coding DNA: TGTGCCAGCAGCCTGGCCGGTGTAGGGATTGGTCAGCCCCAGCATTTT.

CDR3 coding DNA: TGTGCCAGTGAGACTAGCGGGAGATTCGATACGCAGTATTTT. Translating gives CASETSGRFDTQYF. The chain combines TRBV3-1 with TRBJ2-3, with 12 bases fitting TRBD2. CDR3 length equals 14 residues. After removal of 9 bases from V and 6 bases from J, the junction contained 7 bases not matched to a gene. Germline V gives CDR1 LGHDT, CDR2 YNNKEL (reference sequence).

This clonotype has a single count. V gene TRBV5-1 combines with J gene TRBJ2-2, with a weak D call TRBD1 (6 bases). CDR3 size: 18 residues. CDR1 SGHRS and CDR2 YFSETQ come from the germline V gene. The V end lost 4 bases, the J end lost 4 bases, and 23 bases lay between the germline ends. This CDR3 is CASSPPGHIRRGTGELFF. CDR3 in DNA: TGCGCCAGCAGCCCACCGGGACACATACGTCGTGGCACCGGGGAGCTGTTTTTT. Full variable domain (outside the CDR3, taken from reference TRBV5-1 and TRBJ2-2): KAGVTQTPRYLIKTRGQQVTLSCSPISGHRSVSWYQQTPGQGLQFLFEYFSETQRNKGNFPGRFSGRQFSNSRSEMNVSTLELGDSALYLCASSPPGHIRRGTGELFFGEGSRLTVL.

This sequence joins TRBV20-1 and TRBJ2-4; 8 bases fit TRBD2. The CDR3 totals 13 residues. Germline V gene lookup returns CDR1 DFQATT and CDR2 SNEGSKA (reference sequence). The J segment lost 8 bases and the V segment lost 7 bases, leaving 10 bases of the junction unmatched. The CDR3 here is CSVLTGGLDIQYF. The CDR3 DNA reads TGCAGTGTCCTAACGGGAGGGTTGGACATTCAGTACTTC.

The chain links TRBV7-8 to TRBJ2-5, with D unclear. This CDR3 region has 12 residues. CDR1 is SGHVS and CDR2 is FQNEAQ in the germline V gene. Trimming cost V 1 base and J 7 bases, with 7 bases left between them. The CDR3 bases are TGTGCCAGCAGCTTAGGAATGGGGACCCAGTACTTC. Its translation: CASSLGMGTQYF.

V is TRBV12-3 or TRBV12-4 and J is TRBJ2-1; D is possibly TRBD1 (6 bases). The CDR3 extends over 14 amino acids. With 5 bases removed from V and 7 bases from J, the gap between germline ends came to 15 bases. Here the CDR3 reads CASSPPQGRNEQFF. As DNA, the CDR3 is TGTGCCAGCAGTCCCCCTCAGGGGCGGAATGAGCAGTTCTTC.

The chain employs TRBV20-1 and TRBJ1-4, with D possibly matching TRBD1 (5 bases). Deletions cut 8 bases from V and 7 bases from J, with 23 bases between. This CDR3 is 15 amino acids long. CDR1 and CDR2 from the germline V gene are DFQATT and SNEGSKA (reference sequence). The CDR3 here is CSPNRDRGFGEKLFF. The CDR3 coding sequence is TGCAGTCCAAACCGGGACCGAGGCTTTGGTGAAAAACTGTTTTTT.

The chain couples TRBV7-8 to TRBJ2-2; tentatively, D is TRBD2 (5 bases). Germline V lookup: CDR1 SGHVS, CDR2 FQNEAQ. V lost 3 bases to trimming and J lost 6 bases, with 17 bases between them. The CDR3 is 16 amino acids. In DNA, the CDR3 is TGTGCCAGCAGCTTTGGGCGGGTAGTACGCGCCGGGGAGCTGTTTTTT. Translation gives CASSFGRVVRAGELFF.

This clonotype has a single count. The rearrangement links TRBV20-1 to TRBJ2-1; 7 bases line up with TRBD1. Germline CDR1 and CDR2: DFQATT and SNEGSKA (reference sequence). This CDR3 is built from 16 residues. V was clipped by 0 bases and J by 1 base; unmatched bases: 6. DNA of the CDR3: TGCAGTGCTAGAGACTCGGACAGGCCATCCTACAATGAGCAGTTCTTC. Amino acids: CSARDSDRPSYNEQFF.

The chain couples TRBV20-1 to TRBJ2-1; 8 positions agree with TRBD2. Per germline, CDR1 DFQATT and CDR2 SNEGSKA (reference sequence). The V gene end was trimmed by 0 bases and the J gene end by 4 bases; junction bases not matched to a gene: 11. The CDR3 extends over 17 amino acids. The chain's CDR3 is CSARDSAGDFGYNEQFF. DNA of the CDR3: TGCAGTGCTAGAGATTCAGCGGGAGACTTTGGGTACAATGAGCAGTTCTTC.

The chain couples TRBV2 to TRBJ2-7; tentatively, D is TRBD1 (5 bases). Trimming shortened V by 11 bases and J by 3 bases, and 17 bases separated the two germline ends. CDR1 is SNHLY, CDR2 FYNNEI, per germline. The CDR3 extends over 13 amino acids. The CDR3 DNA sequence: TGTGCCGGAACAAAAGGGGAATTCTACGAGCAGTACTTC. This translates into CAGTKGEFYEQYF.

V gene TRBV5-1 combines with J gene TRBJ2-1, with D uncertain. Germline V CDR1 and CDR2: SGHRS, YFSETQ. V was cut by 1 base and J by 5 bases, with 10 bases left in between. CDR3 length: 14 residues. The CDR3 nucleotides read TGCGCCAGCAGCTTGCCGTCGCTTAACAATGAGCAGTTCTTC. The encoded protein is CASSLPSLNNEQFF.

The chain links TRBV4-1 to TRBJ2-5; TRBD2 matches at 7 bases. CDR1 is MGHRA, CDR2 YSYEKL, per germline. This CDR3 has 15 residues. V dropped 2 bases and J dropped 4; count of bases not matched to a gene: 7. The CDR3: CASSQLGGPGETQYF. The CDR3 DNA reads as TGCGCCAGCAGCCAACTGGGAGGGCCCGGAGAGACCCAGTACTTC.

This clonotype was picked up a small number of times. V usage is TRBV10-2 and J usage is TRBJ1-2, with 10 bases fitting TRBD1. CDR3 length: 13 residues. CDR1 and CDR2 from the germline V gene are WSHSY and SAAADI. The V and J ends lost 7 bases and 7 bases, in that order; junction bases with no gene match: 6. The CDR3 loop reads CASTGQGKVGYTF. The CDR3 DNA sequence: TGCGCCAGCACGGGACAGGGGAAAGTTGGCTACACCTTC.

The chain employs TRBV3-1 and TRBJ2-1; D might be TRBD1 or TRBD2, each matching 5 bases. The CDR3 consists of 14 residues. V gave up 1 base and J gave up 8 bases, with 12 bases separating them. Per germline, CDR1 LGHDT and CDR2 YNNKEL (reference sequence). CDR3 in DNA: TGTGCCAGCAGCCAAGTGGGCGTGGGGGATGAGCAGTTCTTC. Its translation is CASSQVGVGDEQFF.

The genes are TRBV20-1 and TRBJ1-1; TRBD1 matches 10 bases. This CDR3 contains 13 residues. Per germline, CDR1 DFQATT and CDR2 SNEGSKA (reference sequence). V shed 1 base and J 5 bases; nucleotides not matched to a gene: 1. This chain's CDR3 is CSARGDRGTEAFF. The CDR3 coding sequence is TGCAGTGCTAGAGGGGACAGGGGAACTGAAGCTTTCTTT.

This clonotype was recorded only once. The rearrangement links TRBV9 to TRBJ2-5, with D possibly called TRBD1 or TRBD2 (5 bases each). This CDR3 is 15 amino acids long. With 4 bases removed from V and 5 bases from J, the gap between germline ends came to 18 bases. From germline, CDR1 is SGDLS and CDR2 YYNGEE. Written as DNA, the CDR3 is TGTGCCAGCAGCCCATCGAGCTACGAGGGGGAGACCCAGTACTTC. It encodes CASSPSSYEGETQYF.

V and J are TRBV29-1 and TRBJ2-7, with a possible D match to TRBD2 (5 bases). Germline V CDR1 and CDR2: SQVTM, ANQGSEA. V was shortened by 7 bases and J by 0 bases, with 16 bases between the two germline ends. The CDR3 runs to 14 residues. As DNA, the CDR3 is TGCAGCGCTGGAGGTAAAGGGTTCTCCTACGAGCAGTACTTC. This encodes CSAGGKGFSYEQYF.

This sequence joins TRBV7-3 and TRBJ1-1; the D gene is possibly TRBD1 (5 bases). Trimming removed 2 bases from V and 0 bases from J, with 13 bases in between. This CDR3 comprises 16 residues. Germline V lookup: CDR1 SGHTA, CDR2 FQGTGA. The CDR3 DNA is TGTGCCAGCAGCTTAGGGGCAGGCCACATGAACACTGAAGCTTTCTTT. Translating it yields CASSLGAGHMNTEAFF.

The chain joins TRBV5-1 to TRBJ1-1; 8 positions match TRBD1. The CDR3 is 14 amino acids. Trimming removed 4 bases from V and 3 bases from J; junction bases left unmatched: 5. Germline assignment: CDR1 SGHRS and CDR2 YFSETQ. The CDR3 DNA reads as TGCGCCAGCAGCATAACAGGGGGGGACACTGAAGCTTTCTTT. Amino acids: CASSITGGDTEAFF.

The gene calls are TRBV20-1 and TRBJ2-7, with 7 bases identical to TRBD1. There are 14 residues in the CDR3. Germline assignment: CDR1 DFQATT and CDR2 SNEGSKA (reference sequence). This CDR3 reads CRHRTGWSHGEQYF. In DNA form, the CDR3 reads TGCAGACATAGGACAGGATGGTCTCACGGCGAGCAGTACTTC.

J is TRBJ1-1 and V is TRBV7-2, with D perhaps matching TRBD1 (5 bases). CDR3 length equals 14 residues. Germline V gene lookup returns CDR1 SGHTA and CDR2 FQGNSA. V was shortened by 1 base and J by 5 bases, with 11 bases between the two germline ends. The CDR3 DNA reads TGTGCCAGCAGCTTAGATCAGGGAGGGACTGAAGCTTTCTTT. Translated: CASSLDQGGTEAFF.

The rearrangement uses TRBV4-2 and TRBJ2-1; D is possibly TRBD2 (5 bases). V lost 0 bases and J lost 3, with 15 bases in between. Germline V lookup: CDR1 LGHNA, CDR2 YNFKEQ. The CDR3 runs 17 residues. DNA for the CDR3: TGTGCCAGCAGCCAAGAAGGTTTGAGCGGTAACTACAATGAGCAGTTCTTC. As protein: CASSQEGLSGNYNEQFF.

CDR3 amino acids: CASSSGGGYEQYF. In nucleotides, the CDR3 is TGTGCCAGCAGCTCCGGGGGGGGTTACGAGCAGTACTTC. The rearrangement uses TRBV7-8 and TRBJ2-7; 8 nucleotides match TRBD2. Trimming took 4 bases from V and 4 from J; bases not matched to a gene: 3. CDR1 SGHVS and CDR2 FQNEAQ come from the germline V gene. This CDR3 is built from 13 residues.

The chain links TRBV20-1 to TRBJ2-5; unclear D gene. Trimming stripped 4 bases from V and 1 base from J, with 10 bases between. Germline CDR1 and CDR2: DFQATT and SNEGSKA (reference sequence). CDR3 length: 13 residues. In DNA, the CDR3 is TGCAGTGCTACCCCGAGCCGCCAAGAGACCCAGTACTTC. Translation gives CSATPSRQETQYF.

The table lists this clonotype with a count of one. J is TRBJ2-7 and V is TRBV7-2, with 9 bases identical to TRBD1. V gave up 4 bases and J gave up 3 bases; unmatched junction bases: 13. Germline values: CDR1 SGHTA, CDR2 FQGNSA. The CDR3 consists of 17 residues. CDR3 region: CASSWNRGLSGYYEQYF. DNA for the CDR3: TGTGCCAGCAGCTGGAACAGGGGGCTTTCAGGGTACTACGAGCAGTACTTC.

This rearrangement joins TRBV20-1 to TRBJ2-1; 12 nucleotides align to TRBD2. The CDR3 consists of 14 residues. The germline V gene has CDR1 DFQATT and CDR2 SNEGSKA (reference sequence). After removal of 6 bases from V and 6 bases from J, the junction contained 6 bases not matched to a gene. CDR3 bases: TGCAGTGCGAAACTAGCGGGAGGTCTCAATGAGCAGTTCTTC. Its translation is CSAKLAGGLNEQFF.

This clonotype has only one observation. This chain's CDR3 is CASLGGAREQYF. The CDR3 bases are TGTGCCAGCTTAGGGGGAGCACGGGAGCAGTACTTC. The chain recombines TRBV6-1 with TRBJ2-7; D might be TRBD1 (6 bases). V was clipped by 8 bases and J by 7 bases, with 15 bases between them. CDR1 and CDR2 (germline): MNHNS, SASEGT. CDR3 length: 12 amino acids.

This chain connects TRBV5-4 to TRBJ1-2; D is possibly TRBD1 (5 bases). From germline, CDR1 is SGHNT and CDR2 YYREEE (reference sequence). The CDR3 extends over 14 amino acids. The V gene lost 0 bases and the J gene lost 7 bases, with 13 bases spanning the gap. The chain's CDR3 is CASSLDRQGFGYTF. The CDR3, as DNA: TGTGCCAGCAGCTTGGATCGTCAGGGATTTGGCTACACCTTC.